This TCR beta chain was observed in a study of response to subunit inactivated influenza vaccine. Looked up from germline, CDR1 is LGHNA and CDR2 is YNFKEQ. Trimming removed 3 bases at V and 8 bases at J, with 13 bases between. The CDR3 length is 14 residues. This clonotype was counted at least ten times. TCRdb independently ran MiXCR on the RT-PCR reads; one entry per CDR3 protein. Of 500,000 to 600,000 distinct CDR3 sequences in the sample, approximately 15% are singletons; the top ten hold less than 4%. This chain links TRBV4-2 with TRBJ1-4; possibly TRBD1 for D (6 bases). The origin of this receptor is a man aged 45 to 70 who received an inactivated influenza vaccine. Sequenced material: CD4+ T cells sorted from PBMCs, taken around 25 months after vaccination. CDR3 amino acids: CASSHKGDREKLFF. DNA of the CDR3: TGTGCCAGCAGCCATAAGGGCGACAGGGAAAAACTGTTTTTT.